This TCR beta chain was retrieved from a study of cytomegalovirus exposure and HLA in healthy donors. This CDR3 comprises 13 residues. Germline V gene lookup returns CDR1 MNHEY and CDR2 SVGAGI. Primers: 60 Vbeta forward and 13 Jbeta reverse. Libraries were prepared by immunoSEQ multiplex PCR; TCRdb keeps only in-frame clonotypes and omits some of them. The sample lists 80,000 to 100,000 clones, roughly 63% occurring once. A remark on this clone: Its antigen is as yet unknown.

Study-level results: The authors judged a highly shared variant cluster likely a sequencing artifact. When analyzed later, the rates of TCR association showed variation by HLA locus, with DRB1 the most and HLA-C the fewest. After further analysis at a later stage, 15,000 to 20,000 TCR beta sequences were associated with HLA alleles at 0.05 false discovery rate.

The rearrangement joins TRBV6-5 to TRBJ2-5; D not certain. The J call may be incorrect, as the DNA end agrees better with TRBJ2-7. This receptor was taken from a middle-aged woman in good health and CMV-seropositive. The sequencing input was PBMCs. This chain's CDR3 is CASSRPVGYEQYF. DNA for the CDR3: TGTGCCAGCAGCCGACCCGTCGGGTACGAGCAGTACTTC.